The 14 T cell receptor beta chains given below trace back to one sample, sequenced in a study of blood T cell repertoires in COVID-19. Profiled with immunoSEQ multiplex PCR; TCRdb holds only in-frame clones, not every one. The repertoire holds roughly 36,000 clones, with over 85% as singletons. Source material: peripheral blood. The source is a human donor with active COVID-19. The donor label of this sample is uncertain.

For this clone: Compared with germline, one end of the junction differs, possibly owing to a read error. The identical CDR3 is also encoded by other nucleotide sequences in the sample. The V gene is TRBV28, the J gene TRBJ1-4; D uncertain. The germline CDR1 and CDR2 sequences are MDHEN and SYDVKM. CDR3 size: 14 residues. The CDR3: CASSLWGANEKLFF. Here the CDR3 DNA reads TGTGCCAGCAGTTTATGGGGAGCTAATGAAAAACTATTTTTT.

This clone appeared a few times. This chain connects TRBV4-1 to TRBJ1-5, with 8 bases that match TRBD1. The J segment lost 3 bases and the V segment lost 6 bases, leaving 7 bases of the junction unmatched. Germline V gene data show CDR1 as MGHRA and CDR2 as YSYEKL. This CDR3 is 15 amino acids long. CDR3 amino acids: CASRVVQGDNQPQHF. The CDR3 DNA follows: TGCGCCAGCAGAGTAGTACAGGGGGACAATCAGCCCCAGCATTTT.

The V and J genes are TRBV15 and TRBJ2-5; TRBD2 aligns across 10 bases. Germline-derived CDR1 and CDR2 are LNHNV and YYDKDF (reference sequence). V trimming: 3 bases; J trimming: 5 bases; junction bases outside the gene matches: 18. This CDR3 region has 19 residues. Written as DNA, the CDR3 is TGTGCCACCAGCAGTTCGGGCAGCGGGAGGGCAGGGTTAAGGGAGACCCAGTACTTC. Translated: CATSSSGSGRAGLRETQYF. The variable domain in full, completed from reference TRBV15 and TRBJ2-5, reads DAMVIQNPRYQVTQFGKPVTLSCSQTLNHNVMYWYQQKSSQAPKLLFHYYDKDFNNEADTPDNFQSRRPNTSFCFLDIRSPGLGDTAMYLCATSSSGSGRAGLRETQYFGPGTRLLVL.

Only one count was recorded for this clone. This chain links TRBV10-2 with TRBJ2-7; TRBD1 matches at 9 bases. The germline V gene encodes CDR1 WSHSY and CDR2 SAAADI. The CDR3 extends over 15 amino acids. The junction had 6 bases not matched to a gene; V was cut back by 3 bases and J by 3 bases. The CDR3 sequence: CASSEPHRGLYEQYF. In DNA form, the CDR3 reads TGCGCCAGCAGTGAACCTCACAGGGGGCTCTACGAGCAGTACTTC.

The genes are TRBV5-4 and TRBJ2-6, with D possibly matching TRBD2 (6 bases). CDR1 and CDR2 (germline): SGHNT, YYREEE (reference sequence). The V end lost 3 bases, the J end lost 0 bases, and 13 bases lay between the germline ends. This CDR3 spans 17 amino acids. The DNA for the CDR3 is TGTGCCAGCAGCTCGGGACTGATAAGCTCTGGGGCCAACGTCCTGACTTTC. Its protein is CASSSGLISSGANVLTF. Filled out from reference TRBV5-4 and TRBJ2-6, the complete variable domain reads ETGVTQSPTHLIKTRGQQVTLRCSSQSGHNTVSWYQQALGQGPQFIFQYYREEENGRGNFPPRFSGLQFPNYSSELNVNALELDDSALYLCASSSGLISSGANVLTFGAGSRLTVL.

V is TRBV6-2 or TRBV6-3 and J is TRBJ1-5; 7 bases map to TRBD1. The V segment lost 0 bases and the J segment 0 bases; nucleotides outside the gene matches: 5. CDR1 is MNHEY, CDR2 SVGEGT, per germline. The CDR3 contains 17 residues. CDR3 sequence: CASSYSQGGYSNQPQHF. Written as DNA, the CDR3 is TGTGCCAGCAGTTACTCCCAGGGGGGCTATAGCAATCAGCCCCAGCATTTT.

The chain couples TRBV6-5 to TRBJ1-1; TRBD1 matches at 9 bases. The CDR3 totals 12 residues. Germline V lookup: CDR1 MNHEY, CDR2 SVGAGI. The V gene end was trimmed by 5 bases and the J gene end by 8 bases; junction bases not matched to a gene: 3. The CDR3 loop is CASSRQGVEAFF. The CDR3 coding sequence is TGTGCCAGCAGTAGACAGGGGGTAGAAGCTTTCTTT.

V usage is TRBV7-9 and J usage is TRBJ2-3, with 7 bases aligning to TRBD2. The CDR3 is 19 amino acids. CDR1 SEHNR and CDR2 FQNEAQ come from the germline V gene (reference sequence). The V and J ends lost 3 bases and 5 bases, in that order; junction bases with no gene match: 20. This CDR3 reads CASSFIPEWTREAIDTQYF. The CDR3 region has the DNA TGTGCCAGCAGCTTTATCCCGGAATGGACTAGGGAGGCGATAGATACGCAGTATTTT.

The gene calls are TRBV19 and TRBJ1-2; possibly TRBD1 for D (6 bases). The germline V and J ends were trimmed by 7 bases and 0 bases, with 12 bases remaining between them. Germline V gives CDR1 LNHDA, CDR2 SQIVND (reference sequence). The length of the CDR3 is 14 residues. The CDR3 nucleotides are TGTGCCAGTATAAGGACAGCAGCTAACTATGGCTACACCTTC. Amino acids: CASIRTAANYGYTF.

V and J are TRBV10-2 and TRBJ1-5; TRBD1 matches at 7 bases. CDR3 length: 15 residues. The V segment lost 3 bases and the J segment 3 bases; nucleotides outside the gene matches: 5. Germline assignment: CDR1 WSHSY and CDR2 SAAADI. Written as DNA, the CDR3 is TGCGCCAGCAGTGACGGCAGGGGGAACAATCAGCCCCAGCATTTT. Protein: CASSDGRGNNQPQHF.

This chain joins TRBV5-1 and TRBJ2-3; TRBD2 matches 10 bases. J gave up 6 bases and V 0 bases, and 7 bases lay outside the gene matches. Germline assignment: CDR1 SGHRS and CDR2 YFSETQ. The CDR3 has 16 residues. Written as DNA, the CDR3 is TGCGCCAGCAGCTTGGGCACTAGCGGGGCCCCGGATACGCAGTATTTT. Translating it yields CASSLGTSGAPDTQYF.

This CDR3 is CASSPLLTSGARITDTQYF. The CDR3 nucleotides are TGTGCCAGCTCACCACTTCTTACTAGCGGGGCCCGAATCACAGATACGCAGTATTTT. V usage is TRBV18 and J usage is TRBJ2-3; 10 bases align to TRBD2. Losses at the gene ends were 1 base for V and 2 bases for J; bases not matched to a gene: 12. This CDR3 contains 19 residues. Germline CDR1 and CDR2: KGHSH and LQKENI.

The genes are TRBV5-1 and TRBJ2-5; 10 bases agree with TRBD1. Germline CDR1 reads SGHRS; CDR2 reads YFSETQ. There are 14 residues in the CDR3. J lost 3 bases, V lost 3 bases, and 2 bases had no gene match. CDR3 bases: TGCGCCAGCAGCTGGGGGACAGGGGAAGAGACCCAGTACTTC. This codes for CASSWGTGEETQYF.

This clone was seen a single time. V and J are TRBV10-3 and TRBJ1-2, with D hard to call. Germline assignment: CDR1 ENHRY and CDR2 SYGVKD. Between the trimmed V and J ends, which lost 0 bases and 2 bases, there was a span of 4 bases. This CDR3 has 13 residues. The CDR3 loop reads CAISESENYGYTF. In DNA form, the CDR3 reads TGTGCCATCAGTGAGTCCGAGAACTATGGCTACACCTTC.